The 29 T cell receptor beta chains below were found in one sample sequenced in a study of CD8 T cells in ankylosing spondylitis. Via MiXCR, TCRdb re-called the 5' RACE reads, giving one row per CDR3 protein. The table has over 110,000 distinct CDR3 sequences, 7% to 9% seen once. Sequencing was carried out using synovial fluid, either unsorted or a sorted T cell fraction (not recorded which). The receptors here all came from a male donor with ankylosing spondylitis.

V gene TRBV5-1 combines with J gene TRBJ1-1; no clear D gene. Germline V lookup: CDR1 SGHRS, CDR2 YFSETQ. V shed 4 bases and J shed 6 bases, with 16 bases lying between them. The CDR3 runs to 14 residues. CDR3 coding DNA: TGCGCCAGCAGCGAAAGGGTAGGAAGGGCTGAAGCTTTCTTT. It specifies CASSERVGRAEAFF.

This clonotype was counted ten times or more. V usage is TRBV4-3 and J usage is TRBJ2-7; a weak D match, TRBD1 (5 bases). V dropped 0 bases and J dropped 1 base, with 16 bases sitting between them. The CDR3 runs 17 residues. Germline V gene sequence: CDR1 LGHNA, CDR2 YSLEER. CDR3 nucleotides: TGCGCCAGCAGCCAAGAATTGAACAGGTTTCTTTCCTACGAGCAGTACTTC. Its protein is CASSQELNRFLSYEQYF.

For this clonotype: Germline is not matched at one junction end, which may reflect a read error. The rearrangement joins TRBV7-7 to TRBJ2-5, with 13 bases lining up with TRBD2. Germline CDR1 is SSHAT and CDR2 is FNYEAQ (reference sequence). This CDR3 has 15 residues. The CDR3 is CASSSRLAGGETQYF. CDR3 DNA sequence: TGTGCTAGCAGCTCCCGACTAGCGGGAGGTGAGACCCAGTACTTC.

To note about this clonotype: A much larger clonotype is one base distant, so this may be a read error. Because it lacks the conserved phenylalanine or tryptophan at the end, this CDR3 is likely a read error. The chain joins TRBV20-1 to TRBJ2-3; tentatively, D is TRBD2 (5 bases). The CDR3 has 12 residues. Trimming removed 7 bases at V and 0 bases at J, with 8 bases between. CDR1 and CDR2 (germline): DFQATT, SNEGSKA (reference sequence). The CDR3 coding sequence is TGCAGTGATGGCGGGAGCACAGATACGCAGTATCTT. Protein: CSDGGSTDTQYL.

The table lists this clonotype with many counts. The J gene is TRBJ1-2, the V gene TRBV5-1; D possibly corresponds to TRBD1 (6 bases). V was shortened by 3 bases and J by 5 bases, with 11 bases between the two germline ends. The CDR3 runs to 13 residues. The V gene's germline CDR1 is SGHRS and CDR2 YFSETQ. For the CDR3, the DNA is TGCGCCAGCAGCTACGGGGGCAATTATGGCTACACCTTC. Amino acids: CASSYGGNYGYTF.

This clonotype was observed at least ten times. The chain carries TRBV29-1 and TRBJ2-5; D unresolved. Germline V gene lookup returns CDR1 SQVTM and CDR2 ANQGSEA. V lost 1 base and J 7 bases, leaving 10 bases between the germline ends. The CDR3 runs 12 residues. The CDR3 nucleotides read TGCAGCGTTGAAGGCCCGAGCCCGACCCAGTACTTC. Its protein is CSVEGPSPTQYF.

At least ten counts were recorded for this clonotype. The V call is TRBV6-1, the J call TRBJ1-2; TRBD1 might be the D (5 bases). This CDR3 contains 15 residues. Per germline, CDR1 MNHNS and CDR2 SASEGT. Trimming shortened V by 6 bases and J by 4 bases, and 18 bases separated the two germline ends. The CDR3 DNA follows: TGTGCCAGCAGCCCATACAGGATCGAGGGCTATGGCTACACCTTC. Protein sequence: CASSPYRIEGYGYTF.

The rearrangement uses TRBV5-1 and TRBJ2-2; 12 bases are shared with TRBD2. CDR1 SGHRS and CDR2 YFSETQ come from the germline V gene. With 7 bases clipped from V and 1 base from J, the junction kept 2 bases outside the gene matches. The CDR3 runs 15 residues. The CDR3 DNA reads as TGCGCCAGCCAACTAGCGGGGGGGAACACCGGGGAGCTGTTTTTT. Translated, it gives CASQLAGGNTGELFF.

This chain links TRBV5-1 with TRBJ1-2; 8 nucleotides align to TRBD1. Germline V gene data show CDR1 as SGHRS and CDR2 as YFSETQ. The CDR3 is 14 amino acids. The J segment lost 14 bases and the V segment lost 0 bases, leaving 12 bases of the junction unmatched. CDR3 bases: TGCGCCAGCAGCTTGGAAGGGACAGGCCTCCTACGGACCTTC. Translated: CASSLEGTGLLRTF.

This chain uses TRBV18 with TRBJ2-7; TRBD2 aligns across 13 bases. The CDR3 spans 18 residues. Germline CDR1 is KGHSH and CDR2 is LQKENI. Trimming removed 2 bases from V and 0 bases from J; junction bases left unmatched: 7. CDR3 amino acids: CASSPRTSGSPSSYEQYF. CDR3 DNA: TGTGCCAGCTCACCAAGGACTAGCGGGAGCCCTAGCTCCTACGAGCAGTACTTC. The variable domain in full, with the rest retrieved from reference TRBV18 and TRBJ2-7, is NAGVMQNPRHLVRRRGQEARLRCSPMKGHSHVYWYRQLPEEGLKFMVYLQKENIIDESGMPKERFSAEFPKEGPSILRIQQVVRGDSAAYFCASSPRTSGSPSSYEQYFGPGTRLTVT.

V and J are TRBV20-1 and TRBJ2-3; 9 bases align to TRBD2. The CDR3 is 15 amino acids. Germline trimming cut 4 bases from V and 4 bases from J; bases unmatched to any gene: 9. CDR1 is DFQATT, CDR2 SNEGSKA, per germline (reference sequence). The CDR3 nucleotides read TGCAGTGCTAAAAATAGCGGGAGTGCATCAGATACGCAGTATTTT. It specifies CSAKNSGSASDTQYF.

This clonotype was detected only a few times. The chain combines TRBV20-1 with TRBJ1-2; D is ambiguous. The V end was cut by 3 bases, the J end by 2 bases, with 10 bases between. The germline gives CDR1 DFQATT, CDR2 SNEGSKA (reference sequence). The CDR3 has 13 amino acids. The CDR3 DNA reads as TGCAGTGCTAGTTTCAGGCAGAACTATGGCTACACCTTC. This codes for CSASFRQNYGYTF.

This clonotype was picked up many times. The chain joins TRBV4-1 to TRBJ1-6; D call uncertain. CDR3 length: 18 residues. The germline gives CDR1 MGHRA, CDR2 YSYEKL. V lost 3 bases, J lost 0 bases, and 15 bases lay in between. This CDR3 is CASSQSVQRSSYNSPLHF. The CDR3 coding sequence is TGCGCCAGCAGCCAGTCTGTTCAACGGAGCTCCTATAATTCACCCCTCCACTTT.

The sample holds many counts of this clonotype. The gene calls are TRBV20-1 and TRBJ2-7, with D perhaps being TRBD1 or TRBD2 (6 bases each). CDR3 length: 15 residues. Germline CDR1 is DFQATT and CDR2 is SNEGSKA (reference sequence). Trimming cost V 5 bases and J 3 bases, with 20 bases left between them. CDR3 bases: TGCAGTGCTCATCCGGGGGCGGGAAAACTCTACGAGCAGTACTTC. Translated: CSAHPGAGKLYEQYF.

The CDR3: CASSSDPLGGGEKLFF. The CDR3 DNA reads as TGCGCCAGCAGCTCGGACCCCCTGGGGGGTGGTGAAAAACTGTTTTTT. The chain carries TRBV5-1 and TRBJ1-4; D is possibly TRBD1 (5 bases). The ends were cut back, 3 bases at V and 7 bases at J, with 19 bases in the middle. From germline, CDR1 is SGHRS and CDR2 YFSETQ. This CDR3 contains 16 residues.

This clonotype has only a few counts. This CDR3 is CASSLRIGAYEQYF. In DNA, the CDR3 is TGCGCCAGCAGCTTGAGGATAGGGGCATACGAGCAGTACTTC. The rearrangement joins TRBV5-1 to TRBJ2-7; tentatively, D is TRBD1 (5 bases). CDR1 is SGHRS and CDR2 is YFSETQ in the germline V gene. The CDR3 has 14 residues. The V gene lost 1 base and the J gene lost 4 bases, with 12 bases spanning the gap.

This clonotype has only a few counts. The chain uses TRBV11-2 and TRBJ2-2, with TRBD2 matching over 10 bases. V shed 2 bases and J 2 bases; nucleotides not matched to a gene: 2. This CDR3 has 16 amino acids. CDR1 SGHAT and CDR2 FQNNGV come from the germline V gene. The CDR3: CASSLQLAGNTGELFF. The DNA for the CDR3 is TGTGCCAGCAGCTTACAACTAGCGGGAAACACCGGGGAGCTGTTTTTT. Combining the CDR3 with reference TRBV11-2 and TRBJ2-2 gives the whole variable domain EAGVAQSPRYKIIEKRQSVAFWCNPISGHATLYWYQQILGQGPKLLIQFQNNGVVDDSQLPKDRFSAERLKGVDSTLKIQPAKLEDSAVYLCASSLQLAGNTGELFFGEGSRLTVL.

Judged by abundance, this clonotype is medium-sized (0.01 to 0.1%). The J gene is TRBJ2-3, the V gene TRBV5-1; D is unclear. Trimming left V 4 bases short and J 4 bases short, with 7 bases between. Germline V lookup: CDR1 SGHRS, CDR2 YFSETQ. The CDR3 has 12 residues. The DNA for the CDR3 is TGCGCCAGCAGCGTGGGTCCAGATACGCAGTATTTT. Its protein is CASSVGPDTQYF.

This clonotype was counted a few times. The genes are TRBV12-3 or TRBV12-4 and TRBJ1-2; 7 bases line up with TRBD1. The CDR3 is made up of 13 amino acids. The V gene end was trimmed by 5 bases and the J gene end by 8 bases; junction bases not matched to a gene: 8. As DNA, the CDR3 is TGTGCCAGCAGTGCCCGACAGGGAACCGGCTACACCTTC. Its translation is CASSARQGTGYTF.

This clonotype was counted ten times or more. This rearrangement joins TRBV20-1 to TRBJ1-2; D is perhaps TRBD1 (5 bases). This CDR3 has 15 residues. Per the germline V gene, CDR1 is DFQATT and CDR2 is SNEGSKA (reference sequence). The V end was cut by 1 base, the J end by 5 bases, with 17 bases between. This CDR3 reads CSARGPGGGGYGYTF. CDR3 bases: TGCAGTGCTAGAGGTCCCGGCGGGGGTGGTTATGGCTACACCTTC.

This clonotype was seen a handful of times. The V and J genes are TRBV12-3 or TRBV12-4 and TRBJ1-4; unclear D gene. The germline V and J ends were trimmed by 1 base and 6 bases, with 12 bases remaining between them. This CDR3 is 15 amino acids long. The CDR3 here is CASSLEGRDYEKLFF. The CDR3 region has the DNA TGTGCCAGCAGTTTAGAGGGCCGAGACTATGAAAAACTGTTTTTT.

This clonotype appeared many times. CDR3 nucleotides: TGTGCCAGCAGTGAAGTAATTTCGCGGGAGCAGTACTTC. Translated: CASSEVISREQYF. The V and J genes are TRBV2 and TRBJ2-7, with D hard to call. Germline loops: CDR1 SNHLY, CDR2 FYNNEI. Between the trimmed V and J ends, which lost 1 base and 7 bases, there was a span of 11 bases. The CDR3 totals 13 residues.

Within the sample, this clonotype is medium-sized (0.01 to 0.1%). The chain carries TRBV20-1 and TRBJ2-7; 7 bases fit TRBD1. V was clipped by 2 bases and J by 3 bases; unmatched bases: 1. The germline gives CDR1 DFQATT, CDR2 SNEGSKA (reference sequence). The CDR3 has 12 residues. The CDR3 loop reads CSARPGGYEQYF. CDR3 DNA: TGCAGTGCTAGACCAGGGGGCTACGAGCAGTACTTC.

At least ten counts were recorded for this clonotype. The rearrangement links TRBV4-2 to TRBJ1-2; TRBD1 agrees at 8 bases. Germline V lookup: CDR1 LGHNA, CDR2 YNFKEQ. The CDR3 extends over 18 amino acids. With V trimmed by 2 bases and J by 0 bases, 11 bases remained unmatched. Here the CDR3 reads CASSQLMGQASPNYGYTF. CDR3 coding DNA: TGTGCCAGCAGCCAACTAATGGGACAGGCCTCCCCTAACTATGGCTACACCTTC.

The chain recombines TRBV27 with TRBJ2-1; D uncertain. The CDR3 sequence is 15 residues long. The germline V gene encodes CDR1 MNHEY and CDR2 SMNVEV (reference sequence). Trimming removed 4 bases at V and 4 bases at J, with 14 bases between. The CDR3 protein is CASSYQPGRYNEQFF. The DNA of the CDR3 is TGTGCCAGCAGTTACCAACCCGGCAGGTACAATGAGCAGTTCTTC.

In this sample, this clonotype turned up many times. The V call is TRBV20-1, the J call TRBJ1-5, with 8 bases fitting TRBD1. The J segment lost 0 bases and the V segment lost 5 bases, leaving 3 bases of the junction unmatched. The CDR3 is 14 residues long. The germline V gene has CDR1 DFQATT and CDR2 SNEGSKA (reference sequence). The CDR3 nucleotides read TGCAGTGCTCGGGACAGGTTTAGCAATCAGCCCCAGCATTTT. Its protein product is CSARDRFSNQPQHF.

The table lists this clonotype with a few counts. This chain joins TRBV10-3 and TRBJ2-1; the D gene could be TRBD1 or TRBD2 (5 bases each). The CDR3 spans 15 residues. V was trimmed by 6 bases and J by 0 bases, leaving 12 bases between them. CDR1 and CDR2 (germline): ENHRY, SYGVKD. CDR3 coding DNA: TGTGCCATCAGCCGGGACCCTAGCTCCTACAATGAGCAGTTCTTC. Amino acid sequence: CAISRDPSSYNEQFF.

This clonotype was counted a few times. The chain couples TRBV7-6 to TRBJ2-2; no firm D call. The germline V gene encodes CDR1 SGHVS and CDR2 FNYEAQ. The CDR3 is made up of 16 amino acids. Trimming stripped 2 bases from V and 6 bases from J, with 16 bases between. The CDR3 protein is CASSLSTGYGSGELFF. The CDR3 DNA follows: TGTGCCAGCAGCTTATCGACGGGTTATGGGTCCGGGGAGCTGTTTTTT. Using reference TRBV7-6 and TRBJ2-2 for the parts outside the CDR3, the full variable domain is GAGVSQSPRYKVTKRGQDVALRCDPISGHVSLYWYRQALGQGPEFLTYFNYEAQQDKSGLPNDRFSAERPEGSISTLTIQRTEQRDSAMYRCASSLSTGYGSGELFFGEGSRLTVL.

This clonotype turned up a few times. V gene TRBV5-4 combines with J gene TRBJ1-4, with D possibly being TRBD1 (6 bases). The V end was cut by 6 bases, the J end by 2 bases, with 11 bases between. There are 14 residues in the CDR3. Germline CDR1 SGHNT, CDR2 YYREEE (reference sequence). The CDR3 coding sequence is TGTGCCAGCACCGCAGGGGCGACTAATGAAAAACTGTTTTTT. This codes for CASTAGATNEKLFF.